One T cell receptor (beta chain) is described in this entry. Its antigen remains unknown. This CDR3 has 13 residues. V dropped 5 bases and J dropped 3; count of bases not matched to a gene: 3. The germline CDR1 and CDR2 sequences are SGHTA and FQGTGA. Sequenced by immunoSEQ multiplex PCR; TCRdb stores in-frame clones only, minus some. Of under 200,000 clones detected, around 93% appear once; the ten largest clones hold roughly 10%. This record belongs to a study of T cell responses to AZD1222 COVID-19 vaccine. Study-level results: There were repertoire samples only from the period after the peak T cell response.

The receptor's source is an adult in good health. V gene TRBV7-3 combines with J gene TRBJ2-7; 8 nucleotides match TRBD2. The starting material was peripheral blood, obtained on day 0 of AZD1222 vaccination. The CDR3 here is CASSPGLGYEQYF. For the CDR3, the DNA is TGTGCCAGCAGCCCGGGACTAGGCTACGAGCAGTACTTC.